This paragraph reports one TCR beta chain. Time point in this sample: pre-sensitization, week 0. Treatment: therapeutic diphenylcyclopropenone sensitization with weekly scalp DPC. TCRdb re-called the RACE reads through MiXCR, storing one row per CDR3 protein. The repertoire holds some 110,000 distinct CDR3 sequences, with roughly 12% as singletons. This specimen comes from a study of human T cells and chemical hapten exposure. The TCR was taken from a woman in her fifties or sixties with alopecia areata. Some clones in this sample may be carry-over from other donors' samples. The sequenced sample was whole blood, obtained in connection with sensitization to the hapten diphenylcyclopropenone (DPC).

In nucleotides, the CDR3 is TGTGCCAGCAGCTTCGACAGGACCACCGAGCAGTACTTC. It translates to CASSFDRTTEQYF. The V gene is TRBV7-2, the J gene TRBJ2-7, with TRBD1 as a possible D gene (6 bases). The CDR3 contains 13 residues. V was cut by 3 bases and J by 6 bases, with 12 bases left in between. Germline V gene data show CDR1 as SGHTA and CDR2 as FQGNSA.